What follows are 3 T cell receptor beta chains derived from one specimen sequenced in a study of cytomegalovirus exposure and HLA in healthy donors. Use of 60 Vbeta and 13 Jbeta primers characterized the PCR. The assay was immunoSEQ multiplex PCR, and TCRdb's table has in-frame clones only and misses some. This sample's table has fewer than 45,000 clones. The sequencing input was PBMCs. These receptors were taken from a woman between 25 and 40 years old in good health and CMV-seronegative.

As regards this clone: The junction and the germline gene differ at one end; a read error may be behind it. The chain is built from TRBV29-1 and TRBJ2-1, with 12 bases lining up with TRBD2. Germline loops: CDR1 SQVTM, CDR2 ANQGSEA. The CDR3 is made up of 15 amino acids. CDR3 nucleotide sequence: TGCAGCGTTCTAGCGGGAGGGAGCTCCGACAATGAGCAGTTCTTC. Its protein is CSVLAGGSSDNEQFF.

The rearrangement joins TRBV30 to TRBJ2-1; 7 bases fit TRBD2. J gave up 6 bases and V 6 bases, and 14 bases lay outside the gene matches. The CDR3 runs to 15 residues. Germline V gene lookup returns CDR1 GTSNPN and CDR2 SVGIG (reference sequence). CDR3 in amino acids: CACTIRASGRNEQFF. Here the CDR3 DNA reads TGTGCCTGCACAATCAGGGCTAGCGGCCGCAATGAGCAGTTCTTC. Together with reference TRBV30 and TRBJ2-1, the CDR3 gives the full variable domain: SQTIHQWPATLVQPVGSPLSLECTVEGTSNPNLYWYRQAAGRGLQLLFYSVGIGQISSEVPQNLSASRPQDRQFILSSKKLLLSDSGFYLCACTIRASGRNEQFFGPGTRLTVL.

The chain links TRBV19 to TRBJ1-1; D is ambiguous. The length of the CDR3 is 15 residues. CDR1 is LNHDA, CDR2 SQIVND, per germline (reference sequence). The V gene lost 3 bases and the J gene lost 2 bases, with 13 bases spanning the gap. CDR3 sequence: CASSILTTSNTEAFF. The CDR3, as DNA: TGTGCCAGTAGTATTTTGACAACCAGCAACACTGAAGCTTTCTTT.